The 28 T cell receptor beta chains given below trace back to one sample, sequenced in a study of T cell changes during pregnancy in multiple sclerosis. Repertoires were generated with immunoSEQ multiplex PCR, while TCRdb's copy carries only in-frame clones and drops some. Among 35,000 to 45,000 clones listed, 90% to 95% were seen once. The specimen was CD4+ T cells from peripheral blood mononuclear cells, collected in the second trimester of pregnancy. All receptors come from a female donor in good health, enrolled as a control in a pregnancy study.

This chain uses TRBV5-1 with TRBJ2-1; 11 bases are a match to TRBD2. Looked up from germline, CDR1 is SGHRS and CDR2 is YFSETQ. V lost 0 bases to trimming and J lost 4 bases; unmatched junction nucleotides: 9. This CDR3 comprises 18 residues. This CDR3 reads CASSLALAGGRNYNEQFF. The CDR3 DNA sequence: TGCGCCAGCAGCTTGGCCCTAGCGGGGGGCCGGAATTACAATGAGCAGTTCTTC.

The chain combines TRBV29-1 with TRBJ2-2; 7 bases fit TRBD1. Germline CDR1 reads SQVTM; CDR2 reads ANQGSEA. This CDR3 region has 12 residues. J gave up 6 bases and V 7 bases, and 5 bases lay outside the gene matches. CDR3 region: CSGAGGPGELFF. CDR3 nucleotides: TGCAGCGGCGCAGGGGGACCCGGGGAGCTGTTTTTT.

The chain combines TRBV27 with TRBJ1-1; no firm D call. There are 14 residues in the CDR3. Germline CDR1 is MNHEY and CDR2 is SMNVEV (reference sequence). The V gene lost 2 bases and the J gene lost 3 bases, with 10 bases spanning the gap. The CDR3 spells CASSLIAGYTEAFF. DNA for the CDR3: TGTGCCAGCAGTTTAATTGCGGGTTACACTGAAGCTTTCTTT.

This sequence joins TRBV18 and TRBJ2-3; 10 bases are a match to TRBD2. V shed 4 bases and J 0 bases; nucleotides not matched to a gene: 4. The CDR3 has 16 amino acids. The germline V gene has CDR1 KGHSH and CDR2 LQKENI. DNA for the CDR3: TGTGCCAGCTCACTGTGGACTAGCGGAAGCACAGATACGCAGTATTTT. This encodes CASSLWTSGSTDTQYF.

The rearrangement links TRBV7-2 to TRBJ1-2; 10 bases are shared with TRBD1. The junction had 5 bases not matched to a gene; V was cut back by 5 bases and J by 8 bases. This CDR3 comprises 13 residues. Germline V gene lookup returns CDR1 SGHTA and CDR2 FQGNSA. The CDR3, as DNA: TGTGCCAGCAGCACGGACAGGGGGGTGGGCTACACCTTC. Translation: CASSTDRGVGYTF.

This chain joins TRBV28 and TRBJ2-1, with 7 bases identical to TRBD1. This CDR3 has 15 residues. Germline CDR1 is MDHEN and CDR2 is SYDVKM. V lost 5 bases, J lost 2 bases, and 6 bases stayed unmatched. The DNA for the CDR3 is TGTGCCAGCAGTAGGACAGGTGTGCCCTACAATGAGCAGTTCTTC. It translates to CASSRTGVPYNEQFF.

This sequence joins TRBV28 and TRBJ2-1; 15 bases align to TRBD2. V was pared by 4 bases and J by 1 base, with 5 bases of the junction left unmatched. This CDR3 region has 18 residues. CDR1 is MDHEN, CDR2 SYDVKM, per germline. The CDR3 nucleotides are TGTGCCAGCAGTTGGACTAGCGGGAGGGCCCAGTCCTACAATGAGCAGTTCTTC. Translation gives CASSWTSGRAQSYNEQFF.

The V gene is TRBV19, the J gene TRBJ1-2; 7 nucleotides line up with TRBD1. The CDR3 is 13 amino acids. Per the germline V gene, CDR1 is LNHDA and CDR2 is SQIVND (reference sequence). Germline trimming cut 5 bases from V and 7 bases from J; bases unmatched to any gene: 7. The CDR3 coding sequence is TGTGCCAGTAGTGAGGGGGCTCTAGGTGGCTACACCTTC. Residues: CASSEGALGGYTF.

The chain joins TRBV27 to TRBJ2-1; 8 nucleotides agree with TRBD2. V trimming: 2 bases; J trimming: 9 bases; junction bases outside the gene matches: 9. The CDR3 has 15 amino acids. Per the germline V gene, CDR1 is MNHEY and CDR2 is SMNVEV (reference sequence). CDR3 loop: CASSLTSGATGEQFF. As DNA, the CDR3 is TGTGCCAGCAGTTTAACTAGCGGTGCCACGGGTGAGCAGTTCTTC.

The chain has TRBV5-1 and TRBJ2-5; D is possibly TRBD1 (6 bases). The CDR3 has 16 amino acids. V was cut by 0 bases and J by 6 bases, with 18 bases left in between. Germline values: CDR1 SGHRS, CDR2 YFSETQ. CDR3: CASSLDFPGVGKTQYF. The CDR3 nucleotides are TGCGCCAGCAGCTTGGATTTTCCAGGGGTGGGAAAGACCCAGTACTTC.

The V call is TRBV9, the J call TRBJ2-7; the D gene is possibly TRBD1 (5 bases). Germline values: CDR1 SGDLS, CDR2 YYNGEE. Trimming shortened V by 2 bases and J by 6 bases, and 9 bases separated the two germline ends. The CDR3 is 12 amino acids. CDR3 region: CASSVFQGEQYF. For the CDR3, the DNA is TGTGCCAGCAGCGTGTTCCAGGGCGAGCAGTACTTC. The full variable domain, with the rest looked up from reference TRBV9 and TRBJ2-7, is DSGVTQTPKHLITATGQRVTLRCSPRSGDLSVYWYQQSLDQGLQFLIQYYNGEERAKGNILERFSAQQFPDLHSELNLSSLELGDSALYFCASSVFQGEQYFGPGTRLTVT.

Written as DNA, the CDR3 is TGTGCCAGCAGTTACTCCGGGATTCTCTACAATGAGCAGTTCTTC. It codes for CASSYSGILYNEQFF. J is TRBJ2-1 and V is TRBV6-5; TRBD2 is a possible D gene (5 bases). V was shortened by 0 bases and J by 3 bases, with 9 bases between the two germline ends. Looked up from germline, CDR1 is MNHEY and CDR2 is SVGAGI. The CDR3 length is 15 residues.

This rearrangement joins TRBV27 to TRBJ2-5; weak D call: TRBD2 (6 bases). Trimming cost V 4 bases and J 7 bases, with 13 bases left between them. Germline CDR1 and CDR2: MNHEY and SMNVEV (reference sequence). CDR3 length: 13 amino acids. The CDR3 loop is CASSSRGGGTQYF. Here the CDR3 DNA reads TGTGCCAGCAGTTCCCGGGGAGGTGGGACCCAGTACTTC.

The V call is TRBV7-2, the J call TRBJ2-5; tentatively, D is TRBD2 (6 bases). The V end was cut by 5 bases, the J end by 6 bases, with 13 bases between. The CDR3 is made up of 13 amino acids. Germline CDR1 is SGHTA and CDR2 is FQGNSA. CDR3 DNA sequence: TGTGCCAGCAGCCTAGGAGGGCCACAGACCCAGTACTTC. Encoded protein: CASSLGGPQTQYF.

The V and J genes are TRBV30 and TRBJ1-6; D is possibly TRBD1 (5 bases). Trimming took off 3 bases at V and 7 bases at J, with 16 bases between the two ends. The CDR3 is 15 residues long. CDR1 is GTSNPN and CDR2 is SVGIG in the germline V gene (reference sequence). The CDR3 DNA follows: TGTGCCTGGAGAGGTAGGGGTAGGGAAAATTCACCCCTCCACTTT. This sequence encodes CAWRGRGRENSPLHF.

The chain employs TRBV6-1 and TRBJ1-2; the D gene is possibly TRBD1 (5 bases). Trimming left V 0 bases short and J 4 bases short, with 15 bases between. CDR3 length: 16 residues. Per germline, CDR1 MNHNS and CDR2 SASEGT. CDR3 sequence reads: CASSEAVSGLSYGYTF. DNA for the CDR3: TGTGCCAGCAGTGAAGCAGTGTCGGGACTGAGCTATGGCTACACCTTC.

The V gene is TRBV5-1, the J gene TRBJ1-5; weak D call: TRBD1 (5 bases). V was shortened by 5 bases and J by 4 bases, with 16 bases between the two germline ends. The CDR3 runs 15 residues. Germline lookup yields CDR1 SGHRS and CDR2 YFSETQ. CDR3 residues: CASREGQAGNQPQHF. In DNA, the CDR3 is TGCGCCAGCAGGGAAGGACAAGCTGGGAATCAGCCCCAGCATTTT.

This chain connects TRBV6-1 to TRBJ2-7; D is unclear. Trimming left V 6 bases short and J 7 bases short, with 10 bases between. The CDR3 totals 11 residues. Germline V lookup: CDR1 MNHNS, CDR2 SASEGT. The DNA of the CDR3 is TGTGCCAGCAGCCCCGTAGAGGAGCAGTACTTC. Translating it yields CASSPVEEQYF.

This clone was detected a few times. The V and J genes are TRBV19 and TRBJ1-6, with D possibly TRBD1 on 6 matching bases. The V gene lost 3 bases and the J gene lost 7 bases, with 7 bases spanning the gap. The CDR3 sequence is 13 residues long. From germline, CDR1 is LNHDA and CDR2 SQIVND (reference sequence). CDR3 sequence: CASSIRGNSPLHF. For the CDR3, the DNA is TGTGCCAGTAGTATCAGGGGCAATTCACCCCTCCACTTT.

This clone was detected only once. This sequence joins TRBV7-8 and TRBJ2-7; 8 bases map to TRBD2. The CDR3 totals 16 residues. The J segment lost 4 bases and the V segment lost 1 base, leaving 9 bases of the junction unmatched. The germline gives CDR1 SGHVS, CDR2 FQNEAQ. CDR3 nucleotides: TGTGCCAGCAGCTTAGTTGTCGGGAGGGCCCTTTACGAGCAGTACTTC. It codes for CASSLVVGRALYEQYF. Combining the CDR3 with reference TRBV7-8 and TRBJ2-7 gives the whole variable domain GAGVSQSPRYKVAKRGQDVALRCDPISGHVSLFWYQQALGQGPEFLTYFQNEAQLDKSGLPSDRFFAERPEGSVSTLKIQRTQQEDSAVYLCASSLVVGRALYEQYFGPGTRLTVT.

The chain carries TRBV6-1 and TRBJ2-1; D may be TRBD2 (5 bases). The CDR3 is made up of 16 amino acids. Looked up from germline, CDR1 is MNHNS and CDR2 is SASEGT. Trimming shortened V by 3 bases and J by 4 bases, and 16 bases separated the two germline ends. The CDR3 here is CASSENLALSYNEQFF. CDR3 bases: TGTGCCAGCAGTGAGAATCTAGCATTATCGTACAATGAGCAGTTCTTC.

The V call is TRBV7-9, the J call TRBJ2-7, with a weak D call TRBD2 (6 bases). The V gene's germline CDR1 is SEHNR and CDR2 FQNEAQ (reference sequence). Trimming removed 2 bases at V and 1 base at J, with 9 bases between. This CDR3 region has 14 residues. This chain's CDR3 is CASSLRGNSYEQYF. CDR3 nucleotide sequence: TGTGCCAGCAGCTTACGCGGGAATTCCTACGAGCAGTACTTC.

V usage is TRBV4-2 and J usage is TRBJ2-7; the match to TRBD2 covers 12 bases. CDR1 is LGHNA, CDR2 YNFKEQ, per germline. Trimming took 1 base from V and 7 from J; bases not matched to a gene: 5. This CDR3 region has 15 residues. This CDR3 reads CASSQGGTSGREQYF. CDR3 bases: TGTGCCAGCAGCCAAGGGGGGACTAGCGGGCGAGAGCAGTACTTC.

The chain carries TRBV6-6 and TRBJ2-2; TRBD1 might be the D (5 bases). V lost 5 bases and J lost 2, with 6 bases in between. CDR1 and CDR2 (germline): MNHNY, SVGAGI (reference sequence). CDR3 size: 13 residues. CDR3 bases: TGTGCCAGCAGTAGGGGAAACACCGGGGAGCTGTTTTTT. Residues: CASSRGNTGELFF.

The chain employs TRBV28 and TRBJ2-5; 14 bases fit TRBD2. Germline CDR1 reads MDHEN; CDR2 reads SYDVKM. CDR3 length: 16 amino acids. Trimming at V came to 6 bases and at J to 5 bases, leaving 8 bases not matched to a gene. This CDR3 reads CASSARTSGRRETQYF. The CDR3 region has the DNA TGTGCCAGCAGCGCGCGGACTAGCGGGAGGAGGGAGACCCAGTACTTC.

The V call is TRBV6-6, the J call TRBJ1-4; D is perhaps TRBD1 (5 bases). The germline gives CDR1 MNHNY, CDR2 SVGAGI (reference sequence). The germline V and J ends were trimmed by 4 bases and 7 bases, with 16 bases remaining between them. The length of the CDR3 is 15 residues. DNA of the CDR3: TGTGCCAGCAGTTTTGGGGGGGTGGGGCCTGAAAAACTGTTTTTT. It yields the protein CASSFGGVGPEKLFF.

CDR3 sequence (DNA): TGTGCCAGCAGGGCGACTAGCGGGGGCGATACGCAGTATTTT. Encoded protein: CASRATSGGDTQYF. The J gene is TRBJ2-3, the V gene TRBV2; 12 bases are a match to TRBD2. The CDR3 has 14 residues. Germline trimming cut 6 bases from V and 6 bases from J; bases unmatched to any gene: 4. Germline CDR1 SNHLY, CDR2 FYNNEI.

V usage is TRBV5-1 and J usage is TRBJ2-5; 9 bases agree with TRBD2. CDR1 and CDR2 (germline): SGHRS, YFSETQ. There are 15 residues in the CDR3. Losses at the gene ends were 4 bases for V and 2 bases for J; bases not matched to a gene: 6. CDR3 loop: CASSLGLAYQETQYF. DNA for the CDR3: TGCGCCAGCAGCCTAGGACTAGCGTATCAAGAGACCCAGTACTTC.